This paragraph covers one TCR beta chain sequence. The sample holds one count of this clone. There is no known antigen for this receptor. No base qualities exist here, and no much larger clone lies one base off it. Collaborating institutions collected whole blood in K2EDTA tubes following their own protocols. For TCRbeta analysis, collaborators shipped samples in one of three forms: frozen whole blood, isolated PBMCs, or DNA extracted from either of those sample types. These data are taken from a study of blood T cell repertoires in COVID-19 (dated by TCRdb to about 2020). Notes on the research overall: The collaborator samples originated in the United States, Italy and Spain and spanned the acute and convalescent phases of COVID-19. Sample metadata almost always included a de-identified subject ID, COVID-19 status, age in years and sex. A freely available public database, intended as a resource for researchers studying the immune response to SARS-CoV-2, is where the repertoires were released. Deeply sampled blood TCRbeta repertoires from subjects exposed to, actively infected with, or recovered from COVID-19 were included in the dataset. Where available, HLA class I and class II types were obtained from metadata supplied by the sample provider rather than from assay-based typing. The material from the prospective study consisted of cDNA or gDNA derived from T cells, B-cell-depleted T cells, or PBMCs. The samples were drawn from two sources: the first 160 participants of the ongoing ImmuneRACE study, and 1,000 to 1,500 subjects contributed by 6 global collaborators.

TCRbeta CDR3 regions were amplified from genomic DNA by means of the immunoSEQ Assay, a bias-controlled multiplex PCR. The study's own analysis went as follows. Within the assay, amplification of reference gene primers was used to estimate how many nucleated cells each sample contained. To quantify the absolute abundance of each unique TCRbeta CDR3 rearrangement, sequence reads were collapsed and filtered. For each sample, productive Simpson clonality was calculated as the square root of Simpson's diversity index across productive rearrangements. TCRdb mirrors the immuneACCESS table, restricted to in-frame sequences. Some clones are absent from its copies; in checked studies, under half trace to an unresolved V gene, and the reason for the others is unknown. Clonal size and the V and J genes are those of that table, whereas D and trimming came from the DNA. Recorded for this sample are under 300,000 clones; approximately 86% of them occurred a single time. Of the sample, around 0.8% falls within the top ten clones.

Study-wide conclusions, independent of this receptor: How much clinical and demographic metadata was included differed by source and by participant, and the metadata was provided uncurated.

CDR1 and CDR2 are drawn from the germline V gene (reference sequence): LNHNV, YYDKDF. At the junction V is shortened by 5 bases and J by 4 bases; bases outside the gene matches: 2. Taken from cysteine to phenylalanine, the CDR3 has 13 residues. The retained sequence is limited to the CDR3, 39 bases, with the frame set at the first base. Material: peripheral blood. The TCR was taken from a woman in her twenties or thirties with acute or convalescent COVID-19. The chain employs TRBV15 and TRBJ2-4; TRBD1 agrees with 7 junctional bases. The CDR3 protein is CATSPGQKNIQYF. The DNA sequence follows: TGTGCCACCAGCCCGGGACAGAAAAACATTCAGTACTTC.